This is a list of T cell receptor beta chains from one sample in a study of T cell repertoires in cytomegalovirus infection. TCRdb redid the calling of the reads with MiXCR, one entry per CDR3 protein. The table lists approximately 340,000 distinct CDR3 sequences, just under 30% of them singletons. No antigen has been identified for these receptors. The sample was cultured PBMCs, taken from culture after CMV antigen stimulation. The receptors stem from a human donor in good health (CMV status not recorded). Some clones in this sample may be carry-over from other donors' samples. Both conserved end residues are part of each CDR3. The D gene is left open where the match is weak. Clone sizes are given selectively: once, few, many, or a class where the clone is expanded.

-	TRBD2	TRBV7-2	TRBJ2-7	TGTGCCAGCAGACCATCTGGGGGGGACTCTCCGACTTACTACGAGCAGTACTTC	CASRPSGGDSPTYYEQYF
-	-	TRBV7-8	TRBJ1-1	TGTGCCAGCAGCCTCCAAGCCCCAGGGAACACTGAAGCTTTCTTT	CASSLQAPGNTEAFF
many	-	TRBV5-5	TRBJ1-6	TGTGCCAGCAGCCCGATTGGGCAGGGGAATTATGCTTATAATTCACCCCTCCACTTT	CASSPIGQGNYAYNSPLHF
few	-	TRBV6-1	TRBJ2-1	TGTGCCAGCAGTGAAGGCGACGGGAAATCCTACAATGAGCAGTTCTTC	CASSEGDGKSYNEQFF
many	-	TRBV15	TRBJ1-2	TGTGCCACCAGCAGAGGGGCGGGCGACTATGGCTACACCTTC	CATSRGAGDYGYTF
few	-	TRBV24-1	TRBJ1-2	TGTGCCACCAGTGACTCAGGGGTTTCTGGCTACACCTTC	CATSDSGVSGYTF
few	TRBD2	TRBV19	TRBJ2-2	TGTGCCAGTAGTCCAAGCGGGAGGCGGCCCACCGGGGAGCTGTTTTTT	CASSPSGRRPTGELFF
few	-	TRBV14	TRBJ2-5	TGTGCCAGCAGCCAGAGTAGCTCGGACGGGACCCAGTACTTC	CASSQSSSDGTQYF
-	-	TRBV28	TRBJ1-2	TGTGCCAGCTCCGAGGGGGGACGGGGCTACACCTTC	CASSEGGRGYTF
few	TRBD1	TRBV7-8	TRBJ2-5	TGTGCCAGCAGAGCTAGACAGGGTGGCCAAGAGACCCAGTACTTC	CASRARQGGQETQYF
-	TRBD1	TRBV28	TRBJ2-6	TGTGCCGTTCCCAGGGGGCTCGGGGCCAACGTCCTGACTTTC	CAVPRGLGANVLTF
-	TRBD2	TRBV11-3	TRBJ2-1	TGTGCCAGCAGCACCCAAGCGGGGGCCTACAATGAGCAGTTCTTC	CASSTQAGAYNEQFF
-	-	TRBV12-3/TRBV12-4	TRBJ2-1	TGTGCCAGCAGTCCCCCGGGGCCATCCTACAATGAGCAGTTCTTC	CASSPPGPSYNEQFF
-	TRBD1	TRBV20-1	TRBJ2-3	TGCAGTGCCCCCCCCCGGACAGGGCACACTCGGACAGATACGCAGTATTTT	CSAPPRTGHTRTDTQYF
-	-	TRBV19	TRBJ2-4	TGTGCCAATAGTCCAACTAGTCGGAGAGCCAAAAACATTCAGTACTTC	CANSPTSRRAKNIQYF
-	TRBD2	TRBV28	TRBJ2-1	TGTGCCAGCAGTATGGCTTGGACTGATGTGACTAGCGGGGGGCTCGACAATGAGCAGTTCTTC	CASSMAWTDVTSGGLDNEQFF
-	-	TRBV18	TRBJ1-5	TGTGCCAGCTCAGTTACGGGCCGTACTAGCAATCAGCCCCAGCATTTT	CASSVTGRTSNQPQHF
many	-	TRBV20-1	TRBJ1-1	TGCAGTGCTAGCGAGGGTAACACTGAAGCTTTCTTT	CSASEGNTEAFF
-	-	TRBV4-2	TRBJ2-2	TGTGCCAGCAGCCCGACAGGGGCTAGCGGCCGGAACACCGGGGAGCTGTTTTTT	CASSPTGASGRNTGELFF
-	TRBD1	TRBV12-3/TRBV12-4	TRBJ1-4	TGTGCCAGCAGGTCCGGGACAGGGAATGAAAAACTGTTTTTT	CASRSGTGNEKLFF
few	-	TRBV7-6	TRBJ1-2	TGTGCCAGCAGCTTAGCCCCAAGGGATGTCACCTTC	CASSLAPRDVTF
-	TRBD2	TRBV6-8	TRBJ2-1	TGTGCCAGCAGAGTACCGGGACTAGCTATGTATCGGGAGTTCTTC	CASRVPGLAMYREFF
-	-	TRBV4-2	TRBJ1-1	TGTGCCTCAACAGGGAACACTGAAGCTTTCTTT	CASTGNTEAFF